A selection of T cell receptor beta chains follows, all from one sample in a study of beta chain features in type 1 diabetes. Using immunoSEQ multiplex PCR, the repertoire was profiled, and TCRdb retains in-frame clones only, with some absent. Of fewer than 200,000 clones listed, roughly an eighth were seen once; the top ten hold less than 0.7%. Sequenced material: central memory CD4+ T cells from blood. All receptors come from a woman between 18 and 29 years old in good health. Both conserved end residues are part of each CDR3. The order of the fields is clone size, V gene, D gene, CDR3 length, J gene, CDR3 DNA, CDR3 protein. D genes are given only for firm matches. A clone size is listed for some rows: how often the clone was seen (once, few, many), or a class if it is expanded.

size: few; V: TRBV28; D: TRBD2; length: 17; J: TRBJ2-7; DNA: TGTGCCAGCAGTTTCGCCGGGACTAGCGGGAGGGCGAGGGAGCAGTACTTC; CDR3: CASSFAGTSGRAREQYF
size: NA; V: TRBV14; D: NA; length: 14; J: TRBJ1-2; DNA: TGTGCCAGCAGCCACAGACGGGTGAACTATGGCTACACCTTC; CDR3: CASSHRRVNYGYTF
size: few; V: TRBV2; D: TRBD2; length: 15; J: TRBJ2-5; DNA: TGTGCCAGCAGGTACCGCCCCCGGGAGGAAGAGACCCAGTACTTC; CDR3: CASRYRPREEETQYF
size: NA; V: TRBV7-6; D: TRBD2; length: 17; J: TRBJ2-2; DNA: TGTGCCAGCGCCCCGACGGGATGGGTAGCGGGTACCGGGGAGCTGTTTTTT; CDR3: CASAPTGWVAGTGELFF
size: NA; V: TRBV9; D: NA; length: 15; J: TRBJ1-3; DNA: TGTGCCAGCAGCGTTCAACCAGGCCGTGGAAACACCATATATTTT; CDR3: CASSVQPGRGNTIYF
size: few; V: TRBV9; D: TRBD1; length: 14; J: TRBJ1-1; DNA: TGTGCCAGCAGCACCCGACAGGGAAACACTGAAGCTTTCTTT; CDR3: CASSTRQGNTEAFF
size: few; V: TRBV28; D: NA; length: 13; J: TRBJ1-2; DNA: TGTGCCAGCAGTTCCCATCTCACATATGGCTACACCTTC; CDR3: CASSSHLTYGYTF
size: NA; V: TRBV9; D: NA; length: 13; J: TRBJ1-2; DNA: TGTGCCAGCAGCGTGGACTACGTATATGGCTACACCTTC; CDR3: CASSVDYVYGYTF
size: few; V: TRBV27; D: TRBD2; length: 14; J: TRBJ2-5; DNA: TGTGCCAGCAGCGGACTAGCAATCGGAGAGACCCAGTACTTC; CDR3: CASSGLAIGETQYF
size: NA; V: TRBV5-4; D: NA; length: 16; J: TRBJ2-7; DNA: TGTGCCAGCAGCTTGGATCGAGGGCTCGTCGCCTACGAGCAGTACTTC; CDR3: CASSLDRGLVAYEQYF
size: NA; V: TRBV2; D: TRBD2; length: 15; J: TRBJ2-3; DNA: TGTGCCAGCAGCGTAGGACTAGCGGGCACAGATACGCAGTATTTT; CDR3: CASSVGLAGTDTQYF
size: NA; V: TRBV14; D: TRBD1; length: 16; J: TRBJ2-1; DNA: TGTGCCAGCAGCCACCCATATACCCGACAGGGTAATGAGCAGTTCTTC; CDR3: CASSHPYTRQGNEQFF
size: few; V: TRBV7-2; D: NA; length: 14; J: TRBJ1-2; DNA: TGTGCCAGCAGCTTGGCACATAGCGTCTATGGCTACACCTTC; CDR3: CASSLAHSVYGYTF
size: few; V: TRBV5-6; D: NA; length: 14; J: TRBJ2-7; DNA: TGTGCCAGCAGCTTGGTGCAGGGTAGGGGCGAGCAGTACTTC; CDR3: CASSLVQGRGEQYF
size: NA; V: TRBV10-3; D: TRBD2; length: 14; J: TRBJ2-5; DNA: TGTGCCATCAGTGTGGGAGGGCCGCAAGAGACCCAGTACTTC; CDR3: CAISVGGPQETQYF
size: few; V: TRBV6-6; D: TRBD1; length: 12; J: TRBJ2-7; DNA: TGTGCCAGCAGTCAGACAGGGAATGAGCAGTACTTC; CDR3: CASSQTGNEQYF